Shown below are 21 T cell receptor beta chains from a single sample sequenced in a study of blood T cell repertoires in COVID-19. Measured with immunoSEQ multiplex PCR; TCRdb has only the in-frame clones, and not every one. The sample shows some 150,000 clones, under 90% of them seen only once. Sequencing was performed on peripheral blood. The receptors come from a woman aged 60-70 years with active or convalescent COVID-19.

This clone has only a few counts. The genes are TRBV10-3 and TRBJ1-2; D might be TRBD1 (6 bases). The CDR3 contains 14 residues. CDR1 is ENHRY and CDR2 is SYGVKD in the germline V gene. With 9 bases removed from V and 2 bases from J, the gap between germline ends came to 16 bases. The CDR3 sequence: CAIGPQGTNYGYTF. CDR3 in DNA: TGTGCCATTGGTCCGCAGGGGACCAACTATGGCTACACCTTC.

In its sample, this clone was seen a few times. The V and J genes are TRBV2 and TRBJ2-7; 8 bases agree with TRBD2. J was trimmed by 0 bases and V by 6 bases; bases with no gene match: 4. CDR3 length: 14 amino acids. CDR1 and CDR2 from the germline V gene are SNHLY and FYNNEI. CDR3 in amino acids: CASSLAGLSYEQYF. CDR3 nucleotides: TGTGCCAGCAGCCTAGCGGGCCTCTCCTACGAGCAGTACTTC.

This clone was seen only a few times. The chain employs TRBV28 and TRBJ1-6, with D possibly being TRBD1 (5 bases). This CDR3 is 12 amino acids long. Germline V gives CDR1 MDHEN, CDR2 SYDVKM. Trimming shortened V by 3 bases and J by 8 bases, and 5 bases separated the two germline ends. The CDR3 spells CASSFRDSPLHF. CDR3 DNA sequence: TGTGCCAGCAGTTTCAGGGATTCACCCCTCCACTTT.

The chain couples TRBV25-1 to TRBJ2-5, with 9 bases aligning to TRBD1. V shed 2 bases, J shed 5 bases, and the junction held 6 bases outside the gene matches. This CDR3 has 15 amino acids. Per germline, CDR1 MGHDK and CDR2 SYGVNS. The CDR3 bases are TGTGCCAGCAGTGAACCACAGGGGGCCTGGGAGACCCAGTACTTC. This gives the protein CASSEPQGAWETQYF.

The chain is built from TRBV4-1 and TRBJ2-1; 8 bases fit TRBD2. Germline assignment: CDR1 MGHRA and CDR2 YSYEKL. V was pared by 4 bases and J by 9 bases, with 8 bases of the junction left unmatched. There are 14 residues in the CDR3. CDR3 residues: CASSLTTSGIEQFF. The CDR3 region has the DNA TGCGCCAGCAGCCTCACAACTAGCGGCATTGAGCAGTTCTTC.

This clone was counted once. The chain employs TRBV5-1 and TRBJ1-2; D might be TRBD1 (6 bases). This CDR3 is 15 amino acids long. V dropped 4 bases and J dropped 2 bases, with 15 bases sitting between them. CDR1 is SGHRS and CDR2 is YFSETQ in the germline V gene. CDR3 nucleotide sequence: TGCGCCAGCAGCCCCTACGGGGACACCAACTATGGCTACACCTTC. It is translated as CASSPYGDTNYGYTF.

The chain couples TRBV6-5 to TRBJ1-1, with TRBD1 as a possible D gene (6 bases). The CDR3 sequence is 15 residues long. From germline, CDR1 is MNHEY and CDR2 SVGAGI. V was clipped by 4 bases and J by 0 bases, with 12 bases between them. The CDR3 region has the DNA TGTGCCAGCAGTTCGCAGGGACAAGTGAACACTGAAGCTTTCTTT. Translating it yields CASSSQGQVNTEAFF.

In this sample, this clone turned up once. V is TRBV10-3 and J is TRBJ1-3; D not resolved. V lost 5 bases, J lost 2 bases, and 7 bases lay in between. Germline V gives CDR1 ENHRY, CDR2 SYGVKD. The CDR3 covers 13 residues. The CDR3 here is CAISSGTGNTIYF. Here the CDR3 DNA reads TGTGCCATCAGTTCCGGGACTGGAAACACCATATATTTT.

CDR3 protein: CASSLRMGTSQETQYF. The CDR3 nucleotides are TGTGCCAGCAGCTTAAGGATGGGGACTAGCCAAGAGACCCAGTACTTC. This chain connects TRBV7-2 to TRBJ2-5, with TRBD2 identical over 8 bases. This CDR3 has 16 residues. Germline CDR1 SGHTA, CDR2 FQGNSA. The junction had 6 bases not matched to a gene; V was cut back by 2 bases and J by 1 base.

In DNA, the CDR3 is TGTGCCAGCAGTTATGCGGGAGCCCCAGGGGCAGATACGCAGTATTTT. Translation: CASSYAGAPGADTQYF. This sequence joins TRBV6-2 or TRBV6-3 and TRBJ2-3, with a weak D call TRBD2 (7 bases). V lost 3 bases and J 4 bases, leaving 17 bases between the germline ends. In germline, CDR1 is MNHEY, CDR2 SVGEGT. The CDR3 loop spans 16 amino acids.

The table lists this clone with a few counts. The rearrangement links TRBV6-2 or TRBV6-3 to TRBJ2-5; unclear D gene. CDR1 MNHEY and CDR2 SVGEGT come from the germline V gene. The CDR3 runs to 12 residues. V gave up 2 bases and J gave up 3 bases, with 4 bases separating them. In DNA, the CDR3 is TGTGCCAGCAGTTACACTAAAGAGACCCAGTACTTC. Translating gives CASSYTKETQYF.

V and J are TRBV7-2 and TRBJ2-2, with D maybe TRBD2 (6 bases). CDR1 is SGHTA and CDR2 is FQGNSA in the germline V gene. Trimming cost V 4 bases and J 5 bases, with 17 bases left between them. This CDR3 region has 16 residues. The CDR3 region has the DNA TGTGCCAGCAGCTCCTCCGTCAACCTAGCGACCGGGGAGCTGTTTTTT. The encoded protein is CASSSSVNLATGELFF.

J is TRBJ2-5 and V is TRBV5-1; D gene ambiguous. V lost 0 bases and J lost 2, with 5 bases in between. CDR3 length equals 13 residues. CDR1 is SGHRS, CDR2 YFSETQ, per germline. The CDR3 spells CASSLGNQETQYF. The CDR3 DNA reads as TGCGCCAGCAGCTTGGGTAATCAAGAGACCCAGTACTTC. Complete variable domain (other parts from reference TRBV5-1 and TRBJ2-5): KAGVTQTPRYLIKTRGQQVTLSCSPISGHRSVSWYQQTPGQGLQFLFEYFSETQRNKGNFPGRFSGRQFSNSRSEMNVSTLELGDSALYLCASSLGNQETQYFGPGTRLLVL.

The CDR3 DNA is TGTGCCAGCAGCTTAAACACAGGGCGCACTGAAGCTTTCTTT. Translating gives CASSLNTGRTEAFF. V is TRBV7-9 and J is TRBJ1-1; possibly TRBD1 for D (6 bases). Trimming removed 2 bases from V and 4 bases from J, with 11 bases in between. The CDR3 runs to 14 residues. Germline-derived CDR1 and CDR2 are SEHNR and FQNEAQ (reference sequence).

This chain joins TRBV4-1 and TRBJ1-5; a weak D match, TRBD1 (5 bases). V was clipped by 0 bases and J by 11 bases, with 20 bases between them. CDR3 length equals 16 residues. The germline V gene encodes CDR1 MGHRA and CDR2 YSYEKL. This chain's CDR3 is CASSQESVSGFKTQHF. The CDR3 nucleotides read TGCGCCAGCAGCCAAGAATCCGTCTCAGGGTTTAAGACCCAGCATTTT.

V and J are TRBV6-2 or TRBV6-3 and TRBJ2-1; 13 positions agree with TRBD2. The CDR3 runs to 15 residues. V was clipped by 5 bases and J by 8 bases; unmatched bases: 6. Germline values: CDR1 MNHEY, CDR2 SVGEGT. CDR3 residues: CASSRGLAGVYEQFF. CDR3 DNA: TGTGCCAGCAGTAGAGGACTAGCGGGAGTTTATGAGCAGTTCTTC.

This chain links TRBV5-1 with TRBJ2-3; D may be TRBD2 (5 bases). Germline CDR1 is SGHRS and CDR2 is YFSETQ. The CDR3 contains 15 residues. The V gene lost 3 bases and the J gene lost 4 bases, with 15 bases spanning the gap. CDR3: CASSWRGLAADTQYF. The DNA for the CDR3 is TGCGCCAGCAGCTGGCGTGGGCTAGCCGCAGATACGCAGTATTTT. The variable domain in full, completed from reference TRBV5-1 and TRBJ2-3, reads KAGVTQTPRYLIKTRGQQVTLSCSPISGHRSVSWYQQTPGQGLQFLFEYFSETQRNKGNFPGRFSGRQFSNSRSEMNVSTLELGDSALYLCASSWRGLAADTQYFGPGTRLTVL.

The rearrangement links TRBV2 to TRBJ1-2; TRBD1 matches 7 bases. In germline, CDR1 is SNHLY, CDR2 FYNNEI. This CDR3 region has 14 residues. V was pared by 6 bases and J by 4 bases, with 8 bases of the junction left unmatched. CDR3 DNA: TGTGCCAGCAGCGCGGGACAGCTCCTCTATGGCTACACCTTC. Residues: CASSAGQLLYGYTF. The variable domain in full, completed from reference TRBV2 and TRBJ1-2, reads EPEVTQTPSHQVTQMGQEVILRCVPISNHLYFYWYRQILGQKVEFLVSFYNNEISEKSEIFDDQFSVERPDGSNFTLKIRSTKLEDSAMYFCASSAGQLLYGYTFGSGTRLTVV.

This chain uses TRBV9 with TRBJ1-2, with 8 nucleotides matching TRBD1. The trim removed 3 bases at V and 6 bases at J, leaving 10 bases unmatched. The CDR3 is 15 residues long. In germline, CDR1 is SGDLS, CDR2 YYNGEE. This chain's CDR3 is CASSGRDRRLDGYTF. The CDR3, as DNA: TGTGCCAGCAGCGGTCGGGACAGGAGGCTCGATGGCTACACCTTC.

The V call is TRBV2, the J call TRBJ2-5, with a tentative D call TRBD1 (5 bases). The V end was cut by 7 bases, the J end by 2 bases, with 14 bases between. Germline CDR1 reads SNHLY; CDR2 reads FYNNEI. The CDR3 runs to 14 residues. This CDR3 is CASTLDRIQETQYF. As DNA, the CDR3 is TGTGCCAGCACCCTAGACAGAATACAAGAGACCCAGTACTTC.

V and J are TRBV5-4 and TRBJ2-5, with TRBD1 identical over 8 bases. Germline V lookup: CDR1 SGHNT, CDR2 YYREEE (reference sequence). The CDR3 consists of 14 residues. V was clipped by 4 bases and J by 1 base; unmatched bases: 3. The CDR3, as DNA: TGTGCCAGCAGCGTTGGGACAGGCCAAGAGACCCAGTACTTC. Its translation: CASSVGTGQETQYF. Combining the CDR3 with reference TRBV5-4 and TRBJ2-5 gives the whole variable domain ETGVTQSPTHLIKTRGQQVTLRCSSQSGHNTVSWYQQALGQGPQFIFQYYREEENGRGNFPPRFSGLQFPNYSSELNVNALELDDSALYLCASSVGTGQETQYFGPGTRLLVL.